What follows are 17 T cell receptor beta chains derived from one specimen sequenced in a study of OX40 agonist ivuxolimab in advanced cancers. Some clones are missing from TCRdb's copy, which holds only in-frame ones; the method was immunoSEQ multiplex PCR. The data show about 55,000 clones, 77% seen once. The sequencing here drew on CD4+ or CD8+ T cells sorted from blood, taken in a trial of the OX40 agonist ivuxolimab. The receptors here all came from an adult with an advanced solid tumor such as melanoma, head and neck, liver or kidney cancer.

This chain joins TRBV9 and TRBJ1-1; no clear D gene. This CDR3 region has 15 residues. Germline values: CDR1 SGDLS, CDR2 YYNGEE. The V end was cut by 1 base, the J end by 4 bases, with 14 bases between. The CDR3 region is CASSVSPDRVTEAFF. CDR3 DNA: TGTGCCAGCAGCGTATCCCCCGACCGGGTCACTGAAGCTTTCTTT. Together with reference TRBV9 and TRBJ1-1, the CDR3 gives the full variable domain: DSGVTQTPKHLITATGQRVTLRCSPRSGDLSVYWYQQSLDQGLQFLIQYYNGEERAKGNILERFSAQQFPDLHSELNLSSLELGDSALYFCASSVSPDRVTEAFFGQGTRLTVV.

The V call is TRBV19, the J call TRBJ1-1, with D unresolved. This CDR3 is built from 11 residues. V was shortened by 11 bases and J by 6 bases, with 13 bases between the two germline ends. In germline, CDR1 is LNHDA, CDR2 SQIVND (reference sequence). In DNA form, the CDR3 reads TGTGCCTCCTCACTCGGCGCTGAAGCTTTCTTT. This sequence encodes CASSLGAEAFF.

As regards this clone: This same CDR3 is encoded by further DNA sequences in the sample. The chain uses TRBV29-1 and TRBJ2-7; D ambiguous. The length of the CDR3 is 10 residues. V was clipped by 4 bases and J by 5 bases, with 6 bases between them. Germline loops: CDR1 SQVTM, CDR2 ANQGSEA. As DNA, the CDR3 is TGCAGCGTTGGCTTCCACGAGCAGTACTTC. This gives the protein CSVGFHEQYF.

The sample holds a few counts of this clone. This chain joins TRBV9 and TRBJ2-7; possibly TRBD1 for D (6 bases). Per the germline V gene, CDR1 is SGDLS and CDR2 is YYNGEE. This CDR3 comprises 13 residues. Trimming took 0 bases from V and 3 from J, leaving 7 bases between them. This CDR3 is CASSVEQGYEQYF. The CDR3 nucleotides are TGTGCCAGCAGCGTAGAACAGGGCTACGAGCAGTACTTC.

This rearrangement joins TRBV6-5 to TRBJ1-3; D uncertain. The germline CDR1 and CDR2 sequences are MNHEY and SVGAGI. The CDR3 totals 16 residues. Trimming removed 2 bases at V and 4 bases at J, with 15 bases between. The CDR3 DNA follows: TGTGCCAGCAGTTACGAGGGTATAAATGCGGGAAACACCATATATTTT. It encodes CASSYEGINAGNTIYF.

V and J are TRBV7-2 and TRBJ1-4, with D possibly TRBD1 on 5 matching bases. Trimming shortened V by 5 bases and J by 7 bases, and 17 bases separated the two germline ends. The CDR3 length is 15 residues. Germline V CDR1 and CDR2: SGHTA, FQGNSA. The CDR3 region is CASSQDPGTGEKLFF. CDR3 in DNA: TGTGCCAGCAGCCAAGATCCGGGGACGGGTGAAAAACTGTTTTTT.

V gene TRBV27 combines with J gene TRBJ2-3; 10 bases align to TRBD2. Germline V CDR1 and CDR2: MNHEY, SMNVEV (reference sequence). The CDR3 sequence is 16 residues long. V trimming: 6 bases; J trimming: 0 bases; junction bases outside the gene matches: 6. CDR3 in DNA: TGTGCCAGCAGCTCCCTAGCGGGGGCCAGCACAGATACGCAGTATTTT. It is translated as CASSSLAGASTDTQYF.

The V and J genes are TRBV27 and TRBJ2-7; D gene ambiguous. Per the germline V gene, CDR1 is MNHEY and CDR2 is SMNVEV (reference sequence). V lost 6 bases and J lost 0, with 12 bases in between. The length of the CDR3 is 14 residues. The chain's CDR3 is CASSLTWSSYEQYF. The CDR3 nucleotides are TGTGCCAGCAGCTTGACGTGGAGCTCCTACGAGCAGTACTTC.

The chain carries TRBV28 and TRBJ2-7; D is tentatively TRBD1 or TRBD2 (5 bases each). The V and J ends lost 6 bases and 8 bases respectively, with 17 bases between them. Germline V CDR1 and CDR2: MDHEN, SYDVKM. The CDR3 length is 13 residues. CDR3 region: CASSPPGTTKQYF. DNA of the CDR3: TGTGCCAGCAGCCCTCCCGGGACCACGAAGCAGTACTTC.

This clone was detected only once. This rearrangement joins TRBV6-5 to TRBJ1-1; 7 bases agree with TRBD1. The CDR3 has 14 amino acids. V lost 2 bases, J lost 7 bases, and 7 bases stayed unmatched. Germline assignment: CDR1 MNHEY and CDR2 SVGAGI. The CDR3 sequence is CASSYPGTVNEAFF. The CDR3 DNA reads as TGTGCCAGCAGTTACCCGGGGACAGTAAATGAAGCTTTCTTT.

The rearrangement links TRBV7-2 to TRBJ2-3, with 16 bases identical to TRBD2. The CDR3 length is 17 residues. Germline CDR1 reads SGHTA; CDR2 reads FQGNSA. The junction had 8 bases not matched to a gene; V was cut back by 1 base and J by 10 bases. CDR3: CASSLGGTSGGAKAQYF. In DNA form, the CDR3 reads TGTGCCAGCAGCTTAGGTGGGACTAGCGGGGGGGCCAAGGCGCAGTATTTT.

The chain's CDR3 is CASSFSGRALETQYF. The DNA for the CDR3 is TGTGCCAGCAGCTTCAGCGGGAGGGCCCTGGAGACCCAGTACTTC. The V and J genes are TRBV7-8 and TRBJ2-5; 10 bases match TRBD2. CDR1 and CDR2 (germline): SGHVS, FQNEAQ. The CDR3 contains 15 residues. V lost 3 bases to trimming and J lost 5 bases; unmatched junction nucleotides: 6.

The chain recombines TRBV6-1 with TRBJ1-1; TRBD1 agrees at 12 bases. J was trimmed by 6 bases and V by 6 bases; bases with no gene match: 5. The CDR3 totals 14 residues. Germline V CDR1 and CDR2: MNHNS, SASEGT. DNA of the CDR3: TGTGCCAGCAGATGGGGACAGGGGGCCCCTGAAGCTTTCTTT. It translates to CASRWGQGAPEAFF.

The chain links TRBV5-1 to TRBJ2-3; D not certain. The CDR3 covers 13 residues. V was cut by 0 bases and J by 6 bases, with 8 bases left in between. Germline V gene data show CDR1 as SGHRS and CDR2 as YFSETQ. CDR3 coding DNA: TGCGCCAGCAGCTTGGGGCCCTGGGATACGCAGTATTTT. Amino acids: CASSLGPWDTQYF. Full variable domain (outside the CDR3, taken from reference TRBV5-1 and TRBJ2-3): KAGVTQTPRYLIKTRGQQVTLSCSPISGHRSVSWYQQTPGQGLQFLFEYFSETQRNKGNFPGRFSGRQFSNSRSEMNVSTLELGDSALYLCASSLGPWDTQYFGPGTRLTVL.

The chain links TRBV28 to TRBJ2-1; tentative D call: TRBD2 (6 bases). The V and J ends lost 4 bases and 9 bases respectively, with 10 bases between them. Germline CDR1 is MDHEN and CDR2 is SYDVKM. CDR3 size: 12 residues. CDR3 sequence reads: CASSSSGLEQFF. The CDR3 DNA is TGTGCCAGCAGTTCGAGCGGGCTTGAGCAGTTCTTC.

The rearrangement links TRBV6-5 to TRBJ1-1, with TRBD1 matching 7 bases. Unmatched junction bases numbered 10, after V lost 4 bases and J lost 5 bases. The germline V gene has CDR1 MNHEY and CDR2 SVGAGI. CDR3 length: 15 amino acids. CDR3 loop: CASSSLQGKGTEAFF. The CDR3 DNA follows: TGTGCCAGCAGTTCCCTACAGGGGAAGGGAACTGAAGCTTTCTTT.

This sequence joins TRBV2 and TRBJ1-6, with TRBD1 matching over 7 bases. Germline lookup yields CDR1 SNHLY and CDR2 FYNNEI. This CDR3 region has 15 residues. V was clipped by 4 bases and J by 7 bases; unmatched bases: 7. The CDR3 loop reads CASSAAQGGNSPLHF. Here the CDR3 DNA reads TGTGCCAGCAGTGCTGCGCAGGGGGGAAATTCACCCCTCCACTTT.